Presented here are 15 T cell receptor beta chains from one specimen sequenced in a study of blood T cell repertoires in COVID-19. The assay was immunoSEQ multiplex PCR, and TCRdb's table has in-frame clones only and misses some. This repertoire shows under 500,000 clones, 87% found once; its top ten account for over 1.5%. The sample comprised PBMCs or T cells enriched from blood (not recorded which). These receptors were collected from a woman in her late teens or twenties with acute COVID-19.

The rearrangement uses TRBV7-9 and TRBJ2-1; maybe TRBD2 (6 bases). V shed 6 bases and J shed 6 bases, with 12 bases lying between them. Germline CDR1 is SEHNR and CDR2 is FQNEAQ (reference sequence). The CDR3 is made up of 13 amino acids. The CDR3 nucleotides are TGTGCCAGCAGTATCGGGGGAGTCAATGAGCAGTTCTTC. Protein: CASSIGGVNEQFF.

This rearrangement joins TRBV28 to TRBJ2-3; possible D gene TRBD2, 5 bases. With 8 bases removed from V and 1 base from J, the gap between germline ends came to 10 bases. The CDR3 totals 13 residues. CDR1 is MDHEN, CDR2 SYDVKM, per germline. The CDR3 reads CASGREGTDTQYF. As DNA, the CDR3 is TGTGCCAGCGGACGGGAAGGCACAGATACGCAGTATTTT.

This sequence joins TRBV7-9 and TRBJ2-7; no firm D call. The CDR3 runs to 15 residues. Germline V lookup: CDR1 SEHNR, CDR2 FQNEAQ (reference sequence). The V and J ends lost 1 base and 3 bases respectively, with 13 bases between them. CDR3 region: CASSLGRGRNYEQYF. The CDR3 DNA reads TGTGCCAGCAGCTTAGGGAGAGGCCGCAACTACGAGCAGTACTTC.

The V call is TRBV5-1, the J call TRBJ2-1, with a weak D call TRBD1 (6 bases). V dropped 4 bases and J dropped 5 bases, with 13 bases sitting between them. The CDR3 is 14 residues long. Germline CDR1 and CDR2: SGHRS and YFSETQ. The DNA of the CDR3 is TGCGCCAGCAGCCCTAAGACAGGAAACAATGAGCAGTTCTTC. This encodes CASSPKTGNNEQFF.

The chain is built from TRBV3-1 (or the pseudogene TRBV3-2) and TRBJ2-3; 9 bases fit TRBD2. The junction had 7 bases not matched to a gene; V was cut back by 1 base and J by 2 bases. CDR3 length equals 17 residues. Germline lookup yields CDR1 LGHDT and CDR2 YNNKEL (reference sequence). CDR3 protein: CASSQGASGGFTDTQYF. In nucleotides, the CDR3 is TGTGCCAGCAGCCAAGGGGCAAGCGGGGGGTTCACAGATACGCAGTATTTT.

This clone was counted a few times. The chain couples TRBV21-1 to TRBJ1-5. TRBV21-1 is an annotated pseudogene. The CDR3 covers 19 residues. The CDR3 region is CASSIFFFRDSEGNQPQHF. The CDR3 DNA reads TGTGCCAGCAGCATATTTTTCTTTCGGGATTCCGAGGGCAATCAGCCCCAGCATTTT.

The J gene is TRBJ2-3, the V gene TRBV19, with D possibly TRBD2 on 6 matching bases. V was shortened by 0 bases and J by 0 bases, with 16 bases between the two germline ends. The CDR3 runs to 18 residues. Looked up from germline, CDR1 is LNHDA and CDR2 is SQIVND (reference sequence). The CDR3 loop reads CASSIDGDFYGSTDTQYF. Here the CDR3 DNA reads TGTGCCAGTAGTATAGATGGGGACTTCTACGGTAGCACAGATACGCAGTATTTT.

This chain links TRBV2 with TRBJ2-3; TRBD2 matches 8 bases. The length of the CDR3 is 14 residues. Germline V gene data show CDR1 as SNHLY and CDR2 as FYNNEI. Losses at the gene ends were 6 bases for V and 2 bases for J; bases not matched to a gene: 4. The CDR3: CASSGGVLTDTQYF. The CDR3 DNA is TGTGCCAGCAGCGGGGGGGTTCTCACAGATACGCAGTATTTT.

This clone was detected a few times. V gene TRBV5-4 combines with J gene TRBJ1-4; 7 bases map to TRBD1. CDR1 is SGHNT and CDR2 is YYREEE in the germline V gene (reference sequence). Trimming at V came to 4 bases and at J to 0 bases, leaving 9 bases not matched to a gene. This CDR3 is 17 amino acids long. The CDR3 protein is CASSQGGGLATNEKLFF. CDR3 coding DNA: TGTGCCAGCAGCCAGGGGGGCGGACTTGCAACTAATGAAAAACTGTTTTTT.

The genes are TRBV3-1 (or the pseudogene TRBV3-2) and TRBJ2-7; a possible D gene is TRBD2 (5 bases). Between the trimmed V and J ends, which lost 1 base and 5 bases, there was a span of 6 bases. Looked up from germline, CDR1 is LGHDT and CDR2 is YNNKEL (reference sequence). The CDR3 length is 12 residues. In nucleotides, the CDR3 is TGTGCCAGCAGCCAAGTGAGGGACGAGCAGTACTTC. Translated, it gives CASSQVRDEQYF.

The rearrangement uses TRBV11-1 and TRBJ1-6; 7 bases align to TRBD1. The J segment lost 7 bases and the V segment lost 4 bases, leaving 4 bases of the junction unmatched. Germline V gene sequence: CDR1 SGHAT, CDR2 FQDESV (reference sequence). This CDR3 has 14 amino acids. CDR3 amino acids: CASSWGQKNSPLHF. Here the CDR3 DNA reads TGTGCCAGCAGCTGGGGACAGAAGAATTCACCCCTCCACTTT. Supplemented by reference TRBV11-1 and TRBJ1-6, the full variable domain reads EAEVAQSPRYKITEKSQAVAFWCDPISGHATLYWYRQILGQGPELLVQFQDESVVDDSQLPKDRFSAERLKGVDSTLKIQPAELGDSAMYLCASSWGQKNSPLHFGNGTRLTVT.

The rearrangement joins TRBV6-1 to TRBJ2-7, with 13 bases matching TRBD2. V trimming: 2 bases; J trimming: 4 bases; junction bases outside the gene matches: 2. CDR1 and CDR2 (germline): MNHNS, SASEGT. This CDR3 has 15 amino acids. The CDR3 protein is CASSEWTSGGYEQYF. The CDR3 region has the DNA TGTGCCAGCAGTGAATGGACTAGCGGGGGTTACGAGCAGTACTTC.

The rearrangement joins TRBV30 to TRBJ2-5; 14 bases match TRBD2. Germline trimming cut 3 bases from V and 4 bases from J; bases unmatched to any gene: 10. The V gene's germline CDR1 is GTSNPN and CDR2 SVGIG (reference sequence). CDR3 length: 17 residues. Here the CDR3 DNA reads TGTGCCTGGAGCCAGGGACTAGCGGGAGTTAAGACAGAGACCCAGTACTTC. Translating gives CAWSQGLAGVKTETQYF.

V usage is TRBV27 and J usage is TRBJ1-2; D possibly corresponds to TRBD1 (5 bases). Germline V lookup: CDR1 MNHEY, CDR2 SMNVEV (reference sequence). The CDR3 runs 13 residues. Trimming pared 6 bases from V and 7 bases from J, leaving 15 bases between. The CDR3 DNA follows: TGTGCCAGCAGCCCCCAACAGGCGACTGGCTACACCTTC. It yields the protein CASSPQQATGYTF.

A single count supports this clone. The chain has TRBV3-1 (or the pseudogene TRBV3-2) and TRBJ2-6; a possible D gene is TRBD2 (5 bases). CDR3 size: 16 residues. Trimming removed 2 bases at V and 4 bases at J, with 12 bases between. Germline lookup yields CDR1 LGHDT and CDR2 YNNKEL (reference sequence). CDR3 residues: CASSQLRDSGANVLTF. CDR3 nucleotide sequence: TGTGCCAGCAGCCAACTCCGGGATTCCGGGGCCAACGTCCTGACTTTC.